Listed below are T cell receptor beta chains from one sample, sequenced in a study of regulatory T cells in long-lasting Graves disease. TCRdb called the multiplex PCR reads again in MiXCR, with one record for every CDR3 protein. The sample holds a few hundred thousand distinct CDR3 sequences, about 17% seen once. The source material was peripheral blood mononuclear cells (PBMCs), sampled at new diagnosis, from a patient treated with antithyroid drugs. The receptors shown here come from a female donor with Graves disease. The CDR3 runs from the conserved cysteine through the conserved F or W. A D gene is named only where the DNA matches it firmly. Not all rows give a size; the values are once, few, many and, for expanded clones, a class.

TRBV14	TRBD2	few	TRBJ2-3	CASSPIAGGEADTQYF	TGTGCCAGCAGCCCGATAGCGGGAGGAGAAGCAGATACGCAGTATTTT
TRBV11-2	.	many	TRBJ2-1	CASSLGVTVYNEQFF	TGTGCCAGCAGCTTAGGGGTGACGGTATACAATGAGCAGTTCTTC
TRBV6-2/TRBV6-3	.	many	TRBJ1-1	CASSYRGHTEAFF	TGTGCCAGCAGTTACAGAGGACACACTGAAGCTTTCTTT
TRBV7-2	.	.	TRBJ2-5	CVSSGFRGETQYF	TGTGTCAGCAGCGGATTCAGGGGAGAGACCCAGTACTTC
TRBV25-1	.	few	TRBJ1-3	CASSESGLSGNTIYF	TGTGCCAGCAGTGAATCCGGGCTCTCTGGAAACACCATATATTTT
TRBV15	.	many	TRBJ1-4	CATSSPHLPENNEKLFF	TGTGCCACCAGCAGCCCCCACCTCCCCGAGAATAATGAAAAACTGTTTTTT
TRBV14	.	many	TRBJ2-7	CASSQAQGSEQYF	TGTGCCAGCAGCCAAGCCCAGGGCAGCGAGCAGTACTTC
TRBV11-1	TRBD1	many	TRBJ1-1	CASSLWDRDDTEAFF	TGTGCCAGCAGCTTATGGGACAGGGACGACACTGAAGCTTTCTTT
TRBV15	.	few	TRBJ2-5	CATSTSKDKGETQYF	TGTGCCACCAGCACCAGCAAGGACAAGGGGGAGACCCAGTACTTC
TRBV29-1	.	many	TRBJ2-2	CSVVYTGELFF	TGCAGCGTTGTCTACACCGGGGAGCTGTTTTTT
TRBV6-4	TRBD2	many	TRBJ2-2	CASSSHPGLAGNTGELFF	TGTGCCAGCAGTTCCCACCCGGGACTAGCGGGTAACACCGGGGAGCTGTTTTTT
TRBV7-8	TRBD2	.	TRBJ2-1	CASSLAGRNEQFF	TGTGCCAGCAGCTTAGCCGGGAGGAATGAGCAGTTCTTC
TRBV19	.	.	TRBJ2-7	CASSIHGFGEQYF	TGTGCCAGTAGTATTCACGGATTCGGCGAGCAGTACTTC
TRBV9	TRBD2	many	TRBJ2-5	CASSPRTSGARETQYF	TGTGCCAGCAGCCCCCGGACTAGCGGAGCTCGGGAGACCCAGTACTTC
TRBV24-1	TRBD2	many	TRBJ2-1	CATSDQREGQDEQFF	TGTGCCACCAGTGATCAGCGGGAGGGCCAAGATGAGCAGTTCTTC
TRBV4-2	.	.	TRBJ2-1	CASSRAPLTDGYNEQFF	TGTGCCAGCAGCCGGGCCCCTCTGACGGACGGATACAATGAGCAGTTCTTC
TRBV9	.	.	TRBJ2-4	CASSVRTLQNIQYF	TGTGCCAGCAGCGTAAGGACACTACAAAACATTCAGTACTTC
TRBV19	.	many	TRBJ1-3	CASSYRDNSGNTIYF	TGTGCCAGTAGTTACCGGGACAACTCTGGAAACACCATATATTTT
TRBV20-1	.	many	TRBJ2-5	CSASPLDHMGKTQYF	TGCAGTGCTAGTCCCCTGGACCACATGGGGAAGACCCAGTACTTC
TRBV20-1	.	many	TRBJ2-1	CSASQGGGQFF	TGCAGTGCTAGCCAGGGAGGAGGGCAGTTCTTC
TRBV19	.	.	TRBJ2-5	CASSRPVSGETQYF	TGTGCCAGTAGTAGGCCAGTCTCGGGAGAGACCCAGTACTTC
TRBV12-3/TRBV12-4	TRBD2	many	TRBJ2-5	CASSLASPLAGVQETQYF	TGTGCCAGCAGTTTAGCGTCGCCGCTAGCGGGAGTCCAAGAGACCCAGTACTTC
TRBV2	TRBD1	medium-sized	TRBJ1-6	CASSGDRGNSPLHF	TGTGCCAGCAGTGGGGACAGGGGAAATTCACCCCTCCACTTT
TRBV28	.	many	TRBJ2-5	CASSFDTRETQYF	TGTGCCAGCAGTTTCGATACGCGGGAGACCCAGTACTTC
TRBV10-1	TRBD2	many	TRBJ2-1	CASSRIAGRSYNEQFF	TGCGCCAGCAGTAGAATAGCGGGCCGCTCCTACAATGAGCAGTTCTTC
TRBV10-2	TRBD2	few	TRBJ2-1	CASCWQAGPYNEQFF	TGCGCCAGCTGTTGGCAAGCGGGACCCTACAATGAGCAGTTCTTC
TRBV20-1	TRBD1	.	TRBJ2-1	CSARVWDSPDNEQFF	TGCAGTGCTAGAGTTTGGGACAGCCCCGACAATGAGCAGTTCTTC
TRBV28	TRBD1	.	TRBJ2-1	CASSSGTGNYNEQFF	TGTGCCAGCAGCTCCGGGACAGGGAACTACAATGAGCAGTTCTTC
TRBV11-3	TRBD2	many	TRBJ2-7	CASSLVFSGRAHEQYF	TGTGCCAGCAGCTTAGTTTTTAGCGGGAGGGCCCACGAGCAGTACTTC
TRBV19	.	many	TRBJ1-5	CASSIGARAGQPQHF	TGTGCCAGTAGTATCGGAGCCAGGGCGGGTCAGCCCCAGCATTTT
TRBV18	.	many	TRBJ2-3	CASSPPTATDTQYF	TGTGCCAGCTCACCACCGACAGCCACAGATACGCAGTATTTT
TRBV7-2	.	few	TRBJ2-1	CASSGTNYNEQFF	TGTGCCAGCAGCGGGACAAACTACAATGAGCAGTTCTTC
TRBV18	.	many	TRBJ1-1	CASSQGRNTEAFF	TGTGCCAGCTCTCAGGGTAGGAACACTGAAGCTTTCTTT
TRBV15	.	many	TRBJ1-2	CATSSPRGGPYYGYTF	TGTGCCACCAGCAGCCCAAGGGGGGGGCCTTACTATGGCTACACCTTC
TRBV5-5	TRBD1	many	TRBJ1-2	CASSITGTVYGYTF	TGTGCCAGCAGCATAACCGGGACAGTCTATGGCTACACCTTC
TRBV9	TRBD1	many	TRBJ2-7	CASSPGQTLYEQYF	TGTGCCAGCAGCCCGGGACAGACCCTCTACGAGCAGTACTTC
TRBV28	.	many	TRBJ2-3	CASRPEAEPQPDTQYF	TGTGCCAGCAGGCCCGAAGCGGAACCCCAGCCAGATACGCAGTATTTT
TRBV6-2/TRBV6-3	TRBD2	few	TRBJ2-2	CASKSGRDDTGELFF	TGTGCCAGTAAGAGCGGGAGGGACGACACCGGGGAGCTGTTTTTT
TRBV2	.	.	TRBJ2-1	CASRPKMSSYNEQFF	TGTGCCAGCAGACCGAAAATGAGCTCCTACAATGAGCAGTTCTTC
TRBV2	TRBD1	few	TRBJ2-5	CASSEDRGRETQYF	TGTGCCAGCAGTGAAGACAGGGGACGGGAGACCCAGTACTTC
TRBV11-3	.	many	TRBJ2-5	CASSLDMGTQYF	TGTGCCAGCAGCTTAGATATGGGGACCCAGTACTTC
TRBV28	TRBD1	.	TRBJ2-4	CASSKPGTGVAKNIQYF	TGTGCCAGCAGCAAACCCGGGACAGGGGTAGCCAAAAACATTCAGTACTTC
TRBV18	.	many	TRBJ2-2	CASSPEQLLNTGELFF	TGTGCCAGCTCACCGGAACAGCTTTTGAACACCGGGGAGCTGTTTTTT
TRBV30	TRBD2	many	TRBJ2-1	CAWSVWTSGKNEQFF	TGTGCCTGGAGTGTATGGACTAGCGGAAAAAATGAGCAGTTCTTC
TRBV6-1	TRBD2	many	TRBJ2-1	CASRTTSGRNEQFF	TGTGCCAGCAGAACAACTAGCGGGAGGAATGAGCAGTTCTTC
TRBV7-2	.	many	TRBJ2-5	CASSLILGNQETQYF	TGTGCCAGCAGCTTAATTCTGGGGAACCAAGAGACCCAGTACTTC
TRBV9	TRBD1	few	TRBJ1-6	CASSVAETGSPLHF	TGTGCCAGCAGCGTAGCGGAGACAGGGTCACCCCTCCACTTT
TRBV12-5	.	many	TRBJ2-7	CASGLSRHFYEQYF	TGTGCTAGTGGTTTGTCCAGACATTTCTACGAGCAGTACTTC
TRBV9	.	many	TRBJ2-1	CASSGRVLGNNEQFF	TGTGCCAGCAGCGGCCGCGTATTGGGGAACAATGAGCAGTTCTTC
TRBV19	TRBD1	many	TRBJ1-3	CASSAGTAGNTIYF	TGTGCCAGTAGTGCCGGGACAGCTGGAAACACCATATATTTT
TRBV11-2	.	.	TRBJ2-1	CASSLVTPYNEQFF	TGTGCCAGCAGCTTAGTTACTCCCTACAATGAGCAGTTCTTC
TRBV30	.	.	TRBJ2-3	CAWKLASTDTQYF	TGTGCCTGGAAGCTGGCTAGCACAGATACGCAGTATTTT
TRBV20-1	TRBD1	.	TRBJ1-5	CSAKQPGTGDQPQHF	TGCAGTGCTAAACAACCCGGGACAGGGGATCAGCCCCAGCATTTT
TRBV6-5	.	.	TRBJ2-6	CASSYPTGGIGGRTGANVLTF	TGTGCCAGCAGTTACCCGACAGGGGGTATAGGCGGGAGGACTGGGGCCAACGTCCTGACTTTC
TRBV6-5	TRBD2	many	TRBJ2-1	CASSYSGTSNEQFF	TGTGCCAGCAGTTACTCCGGGACTAGCAATGAGCAGTTCTTC
TRBV3-1	.	.	TRBJ2-5	CASSQGTGWTGETQYF	TGTGCCAGCAGCCAGGGTACAGGGTGGACCGGGGAGACCCAGTACTTC
TRBV15	.	.	TRBJ2-1	CATSRSDIGQFF	TGTGCCACCAGCAGGTCGGACATCGGGCAGTTCTTC
TRBV2	.	many	TRBJ1-2	CASTGLQGSGYTF	TGTGCCAGCACCGGACTACAAGGCAGTGGCTACACCTTC
TRBV12-3/TRBV12-4	TRBD2	many	TRBJ2-1	CASSLATSGRSYNEQFF	TGTGCCAGCAGTTTAGCGACTAGCGGGAGGTCCTACAATGAGCAGTTCTTC